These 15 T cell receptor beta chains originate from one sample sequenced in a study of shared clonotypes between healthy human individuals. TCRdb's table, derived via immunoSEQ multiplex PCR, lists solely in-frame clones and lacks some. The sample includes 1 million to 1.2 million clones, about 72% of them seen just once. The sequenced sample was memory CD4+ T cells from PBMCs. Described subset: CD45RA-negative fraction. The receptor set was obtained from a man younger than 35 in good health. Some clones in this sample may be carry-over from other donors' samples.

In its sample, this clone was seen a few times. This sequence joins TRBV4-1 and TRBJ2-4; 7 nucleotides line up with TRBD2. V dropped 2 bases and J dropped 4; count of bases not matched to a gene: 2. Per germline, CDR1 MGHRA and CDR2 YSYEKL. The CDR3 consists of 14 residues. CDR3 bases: TGCGCCAGCAGCCAACTCGGGGGGAAAAACATTCAGTACTTC. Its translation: CASSQLGGKNIQYF.

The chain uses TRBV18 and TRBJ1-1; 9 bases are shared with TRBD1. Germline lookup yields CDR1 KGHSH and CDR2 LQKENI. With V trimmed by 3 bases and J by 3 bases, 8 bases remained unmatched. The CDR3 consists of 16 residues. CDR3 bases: TGTGCCAGCTCACCCCTACAGGGGGCGGGGGACACTGAAGCTTTCTTT. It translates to CASSPLQGAGDTEAFF.

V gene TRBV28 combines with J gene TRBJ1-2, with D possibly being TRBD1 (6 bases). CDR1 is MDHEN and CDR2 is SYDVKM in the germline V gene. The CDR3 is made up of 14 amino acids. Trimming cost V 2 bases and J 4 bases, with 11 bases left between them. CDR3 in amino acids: CASSLPGGGYGYTF. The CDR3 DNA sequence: TGTGCCAGCAGTTTACCCGGGGGCGGCTATGGCTACACCTTC.

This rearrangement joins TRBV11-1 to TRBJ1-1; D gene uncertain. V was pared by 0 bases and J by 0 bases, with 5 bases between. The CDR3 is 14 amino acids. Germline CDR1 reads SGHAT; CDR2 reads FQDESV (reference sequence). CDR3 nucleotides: TGTGCCAGCAGCTTAGCCGCCATGAACACTGAAGCTTTCTTT. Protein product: CASSLAAMNTEAFF.

CDR3 residues: CASSSPQGARTEAFF. CDR3 nucleotides: TGTGCCAGCAGTTCTCCTCAGGGGGCGAGGACTGAAGCTTTCTTT. The V gene is TRBV27, the J gene TRBJ1-1; TRBD1 matches 8 bases. The J segment lost 5 bases and the V segment lost 4 bases, leaving 9 bases of the junction unmatched. The CDR3 runs 15 residues. Germline CDR1 MNHEY, CDR2 SMNVEV (reference sequence).

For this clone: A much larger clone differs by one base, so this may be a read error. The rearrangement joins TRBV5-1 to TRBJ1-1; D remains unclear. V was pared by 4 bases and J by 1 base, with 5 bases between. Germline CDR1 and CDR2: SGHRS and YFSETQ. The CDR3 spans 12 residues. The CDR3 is CASSVGNTEAFF. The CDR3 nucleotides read TGCGCCAGCAGCGTGGGGAACACTGAAGCTTTCTTT.

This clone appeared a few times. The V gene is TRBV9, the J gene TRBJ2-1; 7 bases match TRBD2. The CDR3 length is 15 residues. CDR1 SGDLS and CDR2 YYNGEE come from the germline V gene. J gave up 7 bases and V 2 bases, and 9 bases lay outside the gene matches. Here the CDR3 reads CASSVLAGRTNEQFF. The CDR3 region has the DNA TGTGCCAGCAGCGTTTTAGCGGGCCGAACGAATGAGCAGTTCTTC.

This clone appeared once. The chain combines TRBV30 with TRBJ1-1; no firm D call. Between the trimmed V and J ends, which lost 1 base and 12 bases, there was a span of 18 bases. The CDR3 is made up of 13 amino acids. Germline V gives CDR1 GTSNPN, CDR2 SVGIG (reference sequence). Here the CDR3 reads CAWSAGQVGSTFF. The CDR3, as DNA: TGTGCCTGGAGTGCCGGGCAGGTAGGATCGACTTTCTTT.

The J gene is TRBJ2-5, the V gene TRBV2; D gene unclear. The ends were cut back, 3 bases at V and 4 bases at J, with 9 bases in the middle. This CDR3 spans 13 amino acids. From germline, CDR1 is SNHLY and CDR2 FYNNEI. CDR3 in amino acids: CASSDLGSETQYF. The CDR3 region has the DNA TGTGCCAGCAGTGATCTGGGGTCAGAGACCCAGTACTTC.

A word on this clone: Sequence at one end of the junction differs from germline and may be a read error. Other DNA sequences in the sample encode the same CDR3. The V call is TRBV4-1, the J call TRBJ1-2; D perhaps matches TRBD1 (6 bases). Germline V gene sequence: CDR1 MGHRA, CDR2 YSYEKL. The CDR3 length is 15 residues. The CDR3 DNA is TGCGCCAGTAGCCAAACAGGGAAGTCTAGGTATGGCTACACCTTC. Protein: CASSQTGKSRYGYTF.

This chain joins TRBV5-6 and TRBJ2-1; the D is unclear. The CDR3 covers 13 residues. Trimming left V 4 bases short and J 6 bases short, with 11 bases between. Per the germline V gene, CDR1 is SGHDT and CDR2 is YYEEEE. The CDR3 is CASSRTRSNEQFF. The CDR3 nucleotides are TGTGCCAGCAGCCGAACGAGAAGCAATGAGCAGTTCTTC.

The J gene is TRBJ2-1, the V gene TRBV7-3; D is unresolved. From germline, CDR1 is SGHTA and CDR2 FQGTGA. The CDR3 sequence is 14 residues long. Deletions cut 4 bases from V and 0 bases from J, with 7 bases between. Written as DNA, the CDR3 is TGTGCCAGCAGCTCCGCTAGCTCCTACAATGAGCAGTTCTTC. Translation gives CASSSASSYNEQFF.

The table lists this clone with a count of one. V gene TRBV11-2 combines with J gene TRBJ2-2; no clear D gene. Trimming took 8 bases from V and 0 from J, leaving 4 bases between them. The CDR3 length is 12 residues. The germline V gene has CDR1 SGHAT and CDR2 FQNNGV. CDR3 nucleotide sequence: TGTGCCAGCCCTACGAACACCGGGGAGCTGTTTTTT. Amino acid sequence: CASPTNTGELFF.

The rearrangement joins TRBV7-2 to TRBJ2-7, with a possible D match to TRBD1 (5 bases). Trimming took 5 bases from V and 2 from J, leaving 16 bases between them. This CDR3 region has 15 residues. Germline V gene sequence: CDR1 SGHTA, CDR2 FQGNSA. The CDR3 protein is CASSLGHGATYEQYF. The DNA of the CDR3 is TGTGCCAGCAGCCTAGGCCATGGGGCCACCTACGAGCAGTACTTC.

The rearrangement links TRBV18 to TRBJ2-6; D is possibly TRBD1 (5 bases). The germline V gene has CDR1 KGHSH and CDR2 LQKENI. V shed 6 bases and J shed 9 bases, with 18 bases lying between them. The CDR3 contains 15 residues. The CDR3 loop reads CASSRTPEKVNVLTF. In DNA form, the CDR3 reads TGTGCCAGCTCTCGGACACCGGAAAAGGTCAACGTCCTGACTTTC. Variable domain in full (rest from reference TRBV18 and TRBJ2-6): NAGVMQNPRHLVRRRGQEARLRCSPMKGHSHVYWYRQLPEEGLKFMVYLQKENIIDESGMPKERFSAEFPKEGPSILRIQQVVRGDSAAYFCASSRTPEKVNVLTFGAGSRLTVL.